This T cell receptor (beta chain) originates from a study of CD8 T cells in ankylosing spondylitis. Study-wide points: Previous work reported some of these motif variants in the synovial fluid and blood of reactive arthritis. What appeared characteristic of ankylosing spondylitis blood was a TCR beta motif of 7 or 8 highly homologous variants. Clones linked with disease were CD8+ and fairly uncommon in the peripheral blood. Matched ankylosing spondylitis synovial fluid reportedly contained a significantly enriched population of disease-linked clones.

This clonotype has only a few counts. What it binds is unknown. Library preparation for TCR beta used quantitative 5'-RACE with molecular barcodes. TCRdb re-called the 5' RACE reads with MiXCR, one entry per CDR3 protein. In the table there are about 800,000 distinct CDR3 sequences, 12% of which are singletons. This CDR3 has 14 amino acids. V was clipped by 4 bases and J by 1 base, with 12 bases between them. The germline CDR1 and CDR2 sequences are SQVTM and ANQGSEA. The sequencing input was blood, either unsorted or a sorted T cell fraction (not recorded which). This chain joins TRBV29-1 and TRBJ2-3; a weak D match, TRBD2 (6 bases). The TCR was taken from a male donor with ankylosing spondylitis. The CDR3: CSVGPGVRTDTQYF. The CDR3 nucleotides read TGCAGCGTTGGGCCGGGAGTACGCACAGATACGCAGTATTTT.